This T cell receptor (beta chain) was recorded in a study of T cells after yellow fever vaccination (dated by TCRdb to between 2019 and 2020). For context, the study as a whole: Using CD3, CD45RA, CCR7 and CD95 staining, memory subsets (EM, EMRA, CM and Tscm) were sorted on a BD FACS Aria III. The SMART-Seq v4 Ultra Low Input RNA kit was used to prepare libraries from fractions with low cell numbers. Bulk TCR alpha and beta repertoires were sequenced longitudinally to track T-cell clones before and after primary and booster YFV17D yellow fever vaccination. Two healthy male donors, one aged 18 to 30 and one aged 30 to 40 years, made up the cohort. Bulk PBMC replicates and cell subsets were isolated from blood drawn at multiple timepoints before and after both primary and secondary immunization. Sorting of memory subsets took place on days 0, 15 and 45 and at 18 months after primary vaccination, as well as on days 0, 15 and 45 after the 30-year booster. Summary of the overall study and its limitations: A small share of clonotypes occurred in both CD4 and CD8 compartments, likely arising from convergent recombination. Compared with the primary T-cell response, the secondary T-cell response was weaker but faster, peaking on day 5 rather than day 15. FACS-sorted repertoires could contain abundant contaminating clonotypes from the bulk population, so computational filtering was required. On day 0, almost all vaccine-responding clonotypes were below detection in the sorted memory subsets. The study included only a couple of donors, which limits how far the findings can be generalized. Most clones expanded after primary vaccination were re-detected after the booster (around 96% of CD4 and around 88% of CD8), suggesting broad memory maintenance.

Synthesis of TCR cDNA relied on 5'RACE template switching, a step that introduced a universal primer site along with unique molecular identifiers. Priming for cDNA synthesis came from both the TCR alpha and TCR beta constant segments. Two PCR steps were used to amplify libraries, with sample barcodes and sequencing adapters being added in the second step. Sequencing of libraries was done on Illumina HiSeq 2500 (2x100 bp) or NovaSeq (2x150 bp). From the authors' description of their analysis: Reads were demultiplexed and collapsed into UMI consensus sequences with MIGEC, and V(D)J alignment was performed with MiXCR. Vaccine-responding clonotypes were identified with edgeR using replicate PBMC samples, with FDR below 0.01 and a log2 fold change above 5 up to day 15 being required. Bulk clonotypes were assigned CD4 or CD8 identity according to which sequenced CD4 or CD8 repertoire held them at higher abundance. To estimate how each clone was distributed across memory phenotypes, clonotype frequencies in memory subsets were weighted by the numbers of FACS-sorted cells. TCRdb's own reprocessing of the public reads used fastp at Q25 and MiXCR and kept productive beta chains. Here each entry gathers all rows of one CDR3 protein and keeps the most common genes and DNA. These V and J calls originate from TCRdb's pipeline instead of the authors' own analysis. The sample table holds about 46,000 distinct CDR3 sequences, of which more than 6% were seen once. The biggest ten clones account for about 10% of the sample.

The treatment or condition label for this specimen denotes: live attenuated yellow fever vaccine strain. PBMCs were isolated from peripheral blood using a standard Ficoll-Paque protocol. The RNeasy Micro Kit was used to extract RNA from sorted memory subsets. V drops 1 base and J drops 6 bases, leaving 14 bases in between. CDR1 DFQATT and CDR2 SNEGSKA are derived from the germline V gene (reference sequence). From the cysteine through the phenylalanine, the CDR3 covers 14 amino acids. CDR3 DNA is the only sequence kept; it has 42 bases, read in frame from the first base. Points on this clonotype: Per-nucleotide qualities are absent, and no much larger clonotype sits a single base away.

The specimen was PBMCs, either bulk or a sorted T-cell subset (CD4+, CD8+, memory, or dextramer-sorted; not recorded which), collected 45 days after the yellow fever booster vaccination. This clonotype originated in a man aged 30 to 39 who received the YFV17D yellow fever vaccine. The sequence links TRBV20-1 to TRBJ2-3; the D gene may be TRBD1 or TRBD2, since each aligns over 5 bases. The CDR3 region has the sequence CSARAGTHPDTQYF. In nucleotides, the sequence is TGCAGTGCTAGAGCGGGGACCCACCCGGATACGCAGTATTTT.